Listed below are T cell receptor beta chains from one sample, sequenced in a study of cytomegalovirus exposure and HLA in healthy donors. Clones were sequenced by immunoSEQ multiplex PCR, and TCRdb holds only the in-frame ones, with some missing. The sample has over 120,000 clones, roughly 80% seen once. Sequenced material: PBMCs. The source of these receptors is a young woman in good health and CMV-seronegative. CDR3s include the opening cysteine and the closing phenylalanine or tryptophan. Each record gives: CDR3 protein, CDR3 DNA, V gene, J gene, D gene, clone size. A D gene is named only where the DNA matches it firmly. Some rows have no size entry. The others give once, few or many, or a class for an expanded clone.

CASSDRDRVNEQFF	TGTGCCAGCAGTGACCGGGACAGGGTTAATGAGCAGTTCTTC	TRBV2	TRBJ2-1	TRBD1	-
CASSIGPGGYNEQFF	TGTGCCAGCAGCATAGGACCCGGGGGTTACAATGAGCAGTTCTTC	TRBV9	TRBJ2-1	-	-
CASTSAAGPTDTQYF	TGTGCCAGCACCTCCGCGGCGGGGCCCACAGATACGCAGTATTTT	TRBV7-9	TRBJ2-3	-	-
CASSEQLAGASTQYF	TGTGCCAGCAGTGAACAATTGGCGGGGGCTTCGACGCAGTATTTT	TRBV6-1	TRBJ2-3	-	once
CSGRGEDGYTF	TGCAGCGGGCGGGGGGAGGATGGCTACACCTTC	TRBV29-1	TRBJ1-2	-	-
CASSGQGPVNEQFF	TGCGCCAGCAGTGGACAGGGGCCCGTCAATGAGCAGTTCTTC	TRBV10-1	TRBJ2-1	TRBD1	-
CSVLDSTGELFF	TGCAGCGTCCTTGACAGTACCGGGGAGCTGTTTTTT	TRBV29-1	TRBJ2-2	-	-
CAATGQGFSEQYF	TGTGCCGCGACGGGACAGGGTTTCTCCGAGCAGTACTTC	TRBV2	TRBJ2-7	TRBD1	few
CASGRVSSYEQYF	TGTGCCAGCGGCAGGGTTAGCTCCTACGAGCAGTACTTC	TRBV7-8	TRBJ2-7	-	-
CASSGGTSAPTDTQYF	TGTGCCAGCAGTGGAGGGACTAGCGCCCCCACAGATACGCAGTATTTT	TRBV6-1	TRBJ2-3	TRBD2	few
CASSMSPSSSYEQYF	TGTGCCAGTAGTATGTCCCCTAGTTCCTCCTACGAGCAGTACTTC	TRBV19	TRBJ2-7	-	-
CASSPTGVRTGELFF	TGTGCCAGCAGCCCGACAGGGGTGAGGACCGGGGAGCTGTTTTTT	TRBV5-4	TRBJ2-2	TRBD1	few
CATSRGQSFRGNEKLFF	TGTGCCACCAGCAGGGGACAGTCTTTTCGTGGTAATGAAAAACTGTTTTTT	TRBV15	TRBJ1-4	TRBD1	-
CAISDLANTGELFF	TGTGCCATCAGTGATTTAGCGAACACCGGGGAGCTGTTTTTT	TRBV10-3	TRBJ2-2	-	-
CASSQDLGSTRANEQFF	TGCGCCAGCAGCCAAGACTTGGGCTCAACTAGGGCCAATGAGCAGTTCTTC	TRBV4-1	TRBJ2-1	-	-
CASSYSLGGSQPQHF	TGTGCCAGCAGTTACTCATTGGGAGGTTCTCAGCCCCAGCATTTT	TRBV6-5	TRBJ1-5	-	-
CASRQGATYGYTF	TGTGCCAGTAGACAGGGGGCGACTTATGGCTACACCTTC	TRBV7-2	TRBJ1-2	TRBD1	-
CASSLLGLNEQYF	TGTGCCAGCAGTTTACTCGGACTAAACGAGCAGTACTTC	TRBV27	TRBJ2-7	-	-
CASSVDRGATDTQYF	TGCGCCAGCAGCGTGGACAGGGGTGCCACAGATACGCAGTATTTT	TRBV5-1	TRBJ2-3	TRBD1	-
CASIITGGVGELFF	TGTGCCAGCATTATCACAGGGGGGGTCGGGGAGCTGTTTTTT	TRBV6-6	TRBJ2-2	-	-
CASKSTGTGDEKLFF	TGTGCCAGTAAATCTACCGGGACAGGGGACGAAAAACTGTTTTTT	TRBV19	TRBJ1-4	TRBD1	-
CASNRGGGYEQYF	TGTGCCAGCAACCGCGGCGGGGGATACGAGCAGTACTTC	TRBV6-5	TRBJ2-7	TRBD2	few
CASSVRDRQLNEQFF	TGTGCCAGCAGTGTCCGGGACAGGCAATTAAATGAGCAGTTCTTC	TRBV6-1	TRBJ2-1	TRBD1	once
CASSGTSGTDTQYF	TGTGCCAGTAGCGGAACTAGCGGAACAGATACGCAGTATTTT	TRBV19	TRBJ2-3	TRBD2	once
CASSRDRGNYGYTF	TGTGCCAGCAGCCGGGACAGGGGGAACTATGGCTACACCTTC	TRBV7-3	TRBJ1-2	TRBD1	-
CAWSAGTSRATDTQYF	TGTGCCTGGAGTGCTGGGACTTCTAGGGCCACAGATACGCAGTATTTT	TRBV30	TRBJ2-3	-	-
CASSPRWQETQYF	TGTGCCAGCAGCCCGAGGTGGCAAGAGACCCAGTACTTC	TRBV7-2	TRBJ2-5	-	-
CASSGQTSGDEQFF	TGTGCCAGCAGTGGCCAAACTTCAGGGGATGAGCAGTTCTTC	TRBV2	TRBJ2-1	-	few
CAWSVSSGKWFF	TGTGCCTGGAGTGTGTCGTCGGGGAAGTGGTTCTTC	TRBV30	TRBJ2-1	-	few
CTSSQTKDNQPQHF	TGCACCAGCAGCCAAACTAAAGACAATCAGCCCCAGCATTTT	TRBV1	TRBJ1-5	-	once
CAWGDIDTQYF	TGTGCCTGGGGGGACATCGATACGCAGTATTTT	TRBV30	TRBJ2-3	-	-
CASSTDRDSYEAFF	TGTGCCAGTAGTACCGACAGGGATTCATATGAAGCTTTCTTT	TRBV19	TRBJ1-1	TRBD1	-
CASSRTVNTEAFF	TGTGCCAGCAGCCGAACAGTGAACACTGAAGCTTTCTTT	TRBV13	TRBJ1-1	-	few
CAWSPGQGHQPQHF	TGTGCCTGGAGTCCGGGACAGGGGCATCAGCCCCAGCATTTT	TRBV30	TRBJ1-5	TRBD1	once
CASSLGTGNTGELFF	TGTGCCAGCTCTCTCGGGACAGGGAACACCGGGGAGCTGTTTTTT	TRBV6-6	TRBJ2-2	TRBD1	-
CASSLERGGIETQYF	TGCGCCAGCAGCTTGGAGCGGGGGGGAATTGAGACCCAGTACTTC	TRBV5-1	TRBJ2-5	TRBD2	-
CASSEGESYGYTF	TGTGCCAGCAGTGAGGGAGAGAGCTATGGCTACACCTTC	TRBV2	TRBJ1-2	-	-